One T cell receptor (beta chain) is described in this entry. Trimming pared 3 bases from V and 3 bases from J, leaving 5 bases between. The CDR3 contains 12 residues. Memory CD4+ T cells were sorted as CD4+CD45RO+CD25- cells. Adaptor-ligated barcode primers were used to amplify TRBV12-4/TRBJ1-2 clonotypes. MiXCR was run by TCRdb on the multiplex PCR reads, yielding one entry per CDR3 protein. The table has over 1,000 distinct CDR3 sequences, roughly 6.7% seen once. Material for sequencing was memory CD4+ T cells sorted from blood. Subset of the sample: memory CD4+ T cells, CD4+CD45RO+CD25-. The sequence derives from a female donor with breast cancer. V gene TRBV12-3 or TRBV12-4 combines with J gene TRBJ1-2; no definite D call. CDR3 coding DNA: TGTGCCAGCAGTTTGCGGGACTATGGCTACACCTTC. Amino acids: CASSLRDYGYTF.